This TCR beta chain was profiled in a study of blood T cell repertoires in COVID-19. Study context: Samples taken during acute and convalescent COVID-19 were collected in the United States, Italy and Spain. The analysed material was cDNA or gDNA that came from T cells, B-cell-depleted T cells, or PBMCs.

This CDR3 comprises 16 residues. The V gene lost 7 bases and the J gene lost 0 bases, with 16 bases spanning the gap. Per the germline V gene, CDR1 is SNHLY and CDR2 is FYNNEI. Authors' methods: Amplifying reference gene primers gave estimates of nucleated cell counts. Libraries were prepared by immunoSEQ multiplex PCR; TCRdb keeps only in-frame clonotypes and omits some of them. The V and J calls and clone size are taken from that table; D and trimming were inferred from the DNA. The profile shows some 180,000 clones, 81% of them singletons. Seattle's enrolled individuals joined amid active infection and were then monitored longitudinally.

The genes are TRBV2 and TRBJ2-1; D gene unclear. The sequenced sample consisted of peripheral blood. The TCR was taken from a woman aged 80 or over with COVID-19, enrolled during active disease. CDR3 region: CASTRISLSSYNEQFF. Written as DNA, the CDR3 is TGTGCCAGCACCCGAATCTCTTTGAGCTCCTACAATGAGCAGTTCTTC.